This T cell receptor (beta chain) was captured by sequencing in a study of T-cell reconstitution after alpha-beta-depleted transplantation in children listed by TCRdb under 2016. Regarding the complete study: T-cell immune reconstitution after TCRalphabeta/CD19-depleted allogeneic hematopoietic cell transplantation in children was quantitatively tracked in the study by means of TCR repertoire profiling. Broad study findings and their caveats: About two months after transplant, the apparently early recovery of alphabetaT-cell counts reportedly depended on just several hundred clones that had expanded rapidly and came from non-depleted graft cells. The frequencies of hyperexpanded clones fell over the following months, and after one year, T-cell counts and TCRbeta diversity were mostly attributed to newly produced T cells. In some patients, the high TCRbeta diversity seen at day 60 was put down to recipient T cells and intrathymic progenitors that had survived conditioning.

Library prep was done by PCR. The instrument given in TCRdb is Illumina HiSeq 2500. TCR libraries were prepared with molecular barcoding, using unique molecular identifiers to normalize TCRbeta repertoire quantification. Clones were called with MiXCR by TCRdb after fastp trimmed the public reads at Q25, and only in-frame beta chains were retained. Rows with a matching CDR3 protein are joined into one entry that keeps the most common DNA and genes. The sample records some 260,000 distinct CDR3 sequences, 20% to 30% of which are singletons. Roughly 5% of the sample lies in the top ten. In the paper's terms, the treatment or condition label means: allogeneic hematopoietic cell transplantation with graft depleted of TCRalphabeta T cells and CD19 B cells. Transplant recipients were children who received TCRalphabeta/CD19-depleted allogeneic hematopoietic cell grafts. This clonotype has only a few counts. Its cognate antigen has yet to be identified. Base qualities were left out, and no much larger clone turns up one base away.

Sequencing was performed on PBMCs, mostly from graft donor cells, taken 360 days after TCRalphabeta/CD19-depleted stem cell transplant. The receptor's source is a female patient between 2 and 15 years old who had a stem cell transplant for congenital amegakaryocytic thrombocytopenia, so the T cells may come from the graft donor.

DNA sequence: TGCGCCAGCAGCTTGGTCCGGGGCACAGATACGCAGTATTTT. Translated, it reads CASSLVRGTDTQYF. This chain joins TRBV5-1 to TRBJ2-3, with the D gene not clear enough to name. The germline V gene supplies CDR1 SGHRS and CDR2 YFSETQ. Trimming at the junction amounts to 0 bases on V and 1 base on J, and the germline ends lie 6 bases apart. Spanning cysteine to phenylalanine, the CDR3 consists of 14 amino acids. The entry retains the CDR3 DNA only, 42 bases that are in frame from base 1.